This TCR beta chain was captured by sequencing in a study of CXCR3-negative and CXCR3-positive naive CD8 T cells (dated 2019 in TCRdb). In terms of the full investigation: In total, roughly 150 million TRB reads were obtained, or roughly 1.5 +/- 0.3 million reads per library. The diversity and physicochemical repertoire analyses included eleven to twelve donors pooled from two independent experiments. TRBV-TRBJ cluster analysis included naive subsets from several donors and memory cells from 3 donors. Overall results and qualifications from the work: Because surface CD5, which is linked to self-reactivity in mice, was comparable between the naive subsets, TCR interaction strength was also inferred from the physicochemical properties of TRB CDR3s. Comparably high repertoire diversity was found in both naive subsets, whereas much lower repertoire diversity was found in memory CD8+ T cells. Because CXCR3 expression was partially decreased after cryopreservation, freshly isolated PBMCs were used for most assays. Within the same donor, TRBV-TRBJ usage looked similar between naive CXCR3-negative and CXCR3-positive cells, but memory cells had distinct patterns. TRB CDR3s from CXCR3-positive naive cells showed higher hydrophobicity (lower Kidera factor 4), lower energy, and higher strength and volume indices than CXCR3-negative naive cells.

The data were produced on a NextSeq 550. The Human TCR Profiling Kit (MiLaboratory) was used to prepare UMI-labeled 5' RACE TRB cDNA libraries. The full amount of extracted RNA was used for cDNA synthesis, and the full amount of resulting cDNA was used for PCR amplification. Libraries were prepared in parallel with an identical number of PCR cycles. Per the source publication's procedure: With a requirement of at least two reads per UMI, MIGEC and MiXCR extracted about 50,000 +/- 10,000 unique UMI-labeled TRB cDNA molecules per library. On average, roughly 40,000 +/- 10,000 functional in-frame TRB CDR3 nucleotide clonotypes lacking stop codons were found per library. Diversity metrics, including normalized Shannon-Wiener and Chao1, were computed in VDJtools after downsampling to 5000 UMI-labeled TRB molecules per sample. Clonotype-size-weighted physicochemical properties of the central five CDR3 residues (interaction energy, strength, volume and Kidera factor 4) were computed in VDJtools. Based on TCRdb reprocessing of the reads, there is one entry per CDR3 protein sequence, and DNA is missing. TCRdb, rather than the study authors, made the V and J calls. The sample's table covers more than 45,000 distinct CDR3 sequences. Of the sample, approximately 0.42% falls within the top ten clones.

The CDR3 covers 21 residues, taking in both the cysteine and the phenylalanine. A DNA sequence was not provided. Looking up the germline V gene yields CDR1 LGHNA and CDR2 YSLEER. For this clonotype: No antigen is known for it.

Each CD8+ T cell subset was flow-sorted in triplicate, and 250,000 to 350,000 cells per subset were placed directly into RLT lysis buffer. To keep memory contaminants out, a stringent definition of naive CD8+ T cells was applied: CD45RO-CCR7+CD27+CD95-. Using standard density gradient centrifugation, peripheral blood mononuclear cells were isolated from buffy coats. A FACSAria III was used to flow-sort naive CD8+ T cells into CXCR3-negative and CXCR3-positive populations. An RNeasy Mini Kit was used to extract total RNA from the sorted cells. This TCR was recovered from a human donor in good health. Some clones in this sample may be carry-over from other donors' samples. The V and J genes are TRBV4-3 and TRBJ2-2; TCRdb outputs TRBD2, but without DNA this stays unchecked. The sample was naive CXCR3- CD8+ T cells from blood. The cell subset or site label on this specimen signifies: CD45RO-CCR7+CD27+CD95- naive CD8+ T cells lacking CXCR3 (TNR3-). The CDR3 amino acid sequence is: CASSQRTHPGLAGGHGGELFF.